These 31 T cell receptor beta chains were all obtained from the same sample, sequenced in a study of monozygotic twins with inflammatory bowel disease. TCRdb reprocessed the 5' RACE reads and keeps a single row for each CDR3 protein, giving no DNA. Here the sample table reports fewer than 350,000 distinct CDR3 sequences. Sequencing was performed on blood. Receptors were obtained from a human donor with ulcerative colitis or Crohn's disease, or a healthy co-twin of an affected twin (not recorded which).

This chain joins TRBV5-1 and TRBJ2-3; the TRBD1 assignment by TCRdb is unverifiable without DNA. Germline V gives CDR1 SGHRS, CDR2 YFSETQ. CDR3 length equals 17 residues. The CDR3 reads CASSSYLPGTGSDTQYF.

The genes are TRBV4-3 and TRBJ2-1; with no DNA, the TCRdb D assignment of TRBD1 cannot be verified. Germline CDR1 reads LGHNA; CDR2 reads YSLEER. CDR3 length: 17 residues. The CDR3 loop reads CASSQEPRGLSYNEQFF.

CDR3 sequence reads: CASRDQGKTEAFF. The chain joins TRBV10-2 to TRBJ1-1; TCRdb returns TRBD1, unconfirmable since there is no DNA. Per the germline V gene, CDR1 is WSHSY and CDR2 is SAAADI. This CDR3 is 13 amino acids long.

This chain uses TRBV12-3 or TRBV12-4 with TRBJ1-1; TCRdb calls TRBD1, which cannot be checked without DNA. The CDR3 has 16 residues. The CDR3 sequence is CASSHSSQGRYTEAFF.

The chain employs TRBV9 and TRBJ1-2. This CDR3 region has 15 residues. Germline CDR1 SGDLS, CDR2 YYNGEE. CDR3 sequence: CASSFGLPTPYGYTF.

V and J are TRBV7-3 and TRBJ2-3; the TCRdb D gene call, TRBD1, has no DNA to confirm it. The CDR3 is 15 residues long. The germline gives CDR1 SGHTA, CDR2 FQGTGA. CDR3 sequence reads: CASRRGQTPTDTQYF.

V is TRBV20-1 and J is TRBJ1-2; TCRdb outputs TRBD1, but without DNA this stays unchecked. This CDR3 has 15 residues. Germline V gives CDR1 DFQATT, CDR2 SNEGSKA (reference sequence). CDR3 protein: CSANKGAASVGGYTF.

The V call is TRBV12-3 or TRBV12-4, the J call TRBJ2-7; TCRdb designates TRBD1, a call that cannot be tested without DNA. This CDR3 is 16 amino acids long. CDR3 amino acids: CASSSDRGDRGDEQYF.

This chain connects TRBV18 to TRBJ1-1. This CDR3 has 13 amino acids. CDR1 and CDR2 (germline): KGHSH, LQKENI. This CDR3 reads CATTSTLNTEAFF. The variable domain in full, completed from reference TRBV18 and TRBJ1-1, reads NAGVMQNPRHLVRRRGQEARLRCSPMKGHSHVYWYRQLPEEGLKFMVYLQKENIIDESGMPKERFSAEFPKEGPSILRIQQVVRGDSAAYFCATTSTLNTEAFFGQGTRLTVV.

The V and J genes are TRBV7-9 and TRBJ1-5. Looked up from germline, CDR1 is SEHNR and CDR2 is FQNEAQ (reference sequence). The CDR3 spans 14 residues. CDR3 sequence: CASSHGEGNQPQHF.

The genes are TRBV7-2 and TRBJ1-5. Looked up from germline, CDR1 is SGHTA and CDR2 is FQGNSA. The CDR3 runs 14 residues. CDR3 amino acids: CASSFPRGNQPQHF. The whole variable domain, filled in from reference TRBV7-2 and TRBJ1-5, reads GAGVSQSPSNKVTEKGKDVELRCDPISGHTALYWYRQSLGQGLEFLIYFQGNSAPDKSGLPSDRFSAERTGGSVSTLTIQRTQQEDSAVYLCASSFPRGNQPQHFGDGTRLSIL.

The chain combines TRBV29-1 with TRBJ2-2; TCRdb returns TRBD1, unconfirmable since there is no DNA. The CDR3 is made up of 13 amino acids. The germline V gene has CDR1 SQVTM and CDR2 ANQGSEA. The CDR3 loop is CSVEPGVTGELFF.

The gene calls are TRBV9 and TRBJ2-2. Germline V gives CDR1 SGDLS, CDR2 YYNGEE. This CDR3 has 13 residues. This chain's CDR3 is CASSVSYTGELFF.

The V gene is TRBV19, the J gene TRBJ2-7; without DNA, the TCRdb call of TRBD1 cannot be checked. Germline V gene sequence: CDR1 LNHDA, CDR2 SQIVND (reference sequence). The CDR3 consists of 18 residues. The CDR3 region is CASSEPGTGGPRSYEQYF.

V and J are TRBV12-3 or TRBV12-4 and TRBJ1-1. The CDR3 runs 14 residues. The CDR3 sequence is CASSLGSIEGKAFF.

This chain connects TRBV20-1 to TRBJ2-7; TCRdb selects TRBD1, and the lack of DNA leaves this call unchecked. The CDR3 is 13 residues long. CDR1 and CDR2 from the germline V gene are DFQATT and SNEGSKA (reference sequence). CDR3 amino acids: CSASRGGAYEQYF.

The chain combines TRBV5-1 with TRBJ2-1; there is no DNA to check the TCRdb D call of TRBD1. The germline V gene encodes CDR1 SGHRS and CDR2 YFSETQ. CDR3 length equals 17 residues. The CDR3 protein is CASSFQGQGRAYNEQFF.

The rearrangement joins TRBV5-1 to TRBJ2-3. Germline V gene lookup returns CDR1 SGHRS and CDR2 YFSETQ. This CDR3 is 13 amino acids long. The CDR3 sequence: CASSWTTGDTQYF.

V gene TRBV19 combines with J gene TRBJ2-7; TCRdb's D gene call, TRBD1, goes unchecked for lack of DNA. CDR1 LNHDA and CDR2 SQIVND come from the germline V gene (reference sequence). The CDR3 has 15 residues. The CDR3 protein is CASTPGPGPNYEQYF.

This chain joins TRBV12-3 or TRBV12-4 and TRBJ1-2; TCRdb indicates TRBD1, and absent DNA this call remains unverified. The CDR3 is 13 amino acids. CDR3 in amino acids: CASSFSGIGGYTF.

The chain carries TRBV29-1 and TRBJ1-2; the D call of TRBD1 rests on TCRdb alone, since no DNA is present to check it. CDR3 length equals 13 residues. Looked up from germline, CDR1 is SQVTM and CDR2 is ANQGSEA. The CDR3 loop is CSVGAGGVYGYTF.

CDR3 protein: CASRDGGGTGRAQHF. The chain combines TRBV28 with TRBJ1-5; the TCRdb D gene call, TRBD1, has no DNA to confirm it. The CDR3 runs to 15 residues. CDR1 MDHEN and CDR2 SYDVKM come from the germline V gene.

V and J are TRBV6-2 or TRBV6-3 and TRBJ2-1; there is no DNA to check the TCRdb D call of TRBD2. This CDR3 spans 13 amino acids. Germline V CDR1 and CDR2: MNHEY, SVGEGT. CDR3 in amino acids: CASSGYRENEQFF.

The chain has TRBV11-2 and TRBJ1-2. CDR3 length: 13 residues. The V gene's germline CDR1 is SGHAT and CDR2 FQNNGV. CDR3 residues: CASSSGGFGGYTF.

The chain is built from TRBV25-1 and TRBJ2-7; TCRdb lists TRBD2, though no DNA is available to test this call. This CDR3 contains 15 residues. Looked up from germline, CDR1 is MGHDK and CDR2 is SYGVNS. The CDR3 reads CASSEISGGNYEQYF.

The V gene is TRBV5-1, the J gene TRBJ2-2; TCRdb picks TRBD2, but there is no DNA to check that call. Germline loops: CDR1 SGHRS, CDR2 YFSETQ. The CDR3 is 13 residues long. The CDR3 is CASREGSTGELFF.

The chain is built from TRBV20-1 and TRBJ2-1; TCRdb outputs TRBD2, but without DNA this stays unchecked. This CDR3 contains 13 residues. Germline V gives CDR1 DFQATT, CDR2 SNEGSKA (reference sequence). CDR3 region: CSARASGGAEQFF.

V is TRBV11-2 and J is TRBJ2-7; TCRdb calls TRBD1, which cannot be checked without DNA. The CDR3 is 14 amino acids. In germline, CDR1 is SGHAT, CDR2 FQNNGV. Here the CDR3 reads CASSPGGITYEQYF.

The CDR3 spells CASSVGGEGYEQYF. V and J are TRBV9 and TRBJ2-7; TCRdb indicates TRBD1, and absent DNA this call remains unverified. The germline V gene encodes CDR1 SGDLS and CDR2 YYNGEE. This CDR3 comprises 14 residues.

The rearrangement joins TRBV12-3 or TRBV12-4 to TRBJ2-7; the TCRdb call, TRBD1, lacks DNA for checking. The CDR3 length is 17 residues. This CDR3 is CASSLDLTDRSSYEQYF.

The chain has TRBV28 and TRBJ2-2; TCRdb indicates TRBD2, and absent DNA this call remains unverified. The CDR3 totals 13 residues. The germline CDR1 and CDR2 sequences are MDHEN and SYDVKM. The CDR3 sequence: CASRTSGTGELFF.